Following are 30 T cell receptor beta chains from one sample sequenced in a study of early T cells in non-severe SARS-CoV-2 infection (dated by TCRdb to the early 2020s). Library preparation was by 5' RACE. The instrument given in TCRdb is NextSeq 500. TCRdb took the public reads, trimmed them with fastp at Q25, ran MiXCR for clone calling and kept in-frame beta chains. Rows are combined by CDR3 protein, so each entry shows the most common genes and DNA. In this sample the table shows 55,000 to 85,000 distinct CDR3 sequences, around 12% of which occur a single time. The ten top clones hold approximately 4.5% of the sample. The material sequenced was whole blood. The receptors shown here come from an adult who was a healthcare worker with PCR-confirmed SARS-CoV-2 infection or an uninfected control (not recorded which).

This clonotype came up many times. This chain uses TRBV24-1 with TRBJ1-5, with unresolved D. CDR1 is KGHDR, CDR2 SFDVKD, per germline. The length of the CDR3 is 15 residues. The ends were cut back, 3 bases at V and 5 bases at J, with 13 bases in the middle. The DNA for the CDR3 is TGTGCCACCAGTGATGCGACCACTAGGGATCAGCCCCAGCATTTT. Amino acids: CATSDATTRDQPQHF.

This chain joins TRBV28 and TRBJ2-7; D unresolved. Per the germline V gene, CDR1 is MDHEN and CDR2 is SYDVKM. This CDR3 has 13 residues. Trimming removed 6 bases from V and 0 bases from J, with 9 bases in between. The CDR3 protein is CASRFSLSYEQYF. The CDR3 nucleotides read TGTGCCAGCAGATTCTCCCTCTCCTACGAGCAGTACTTC.

This clonotype has only a few counts. Relative to the germline gene, one junction end is altered; a read error may explain this. The chain carries TRBV7-7 and TRBJ2-2; TRBD1 might be the D (6 bases). CDR1 is SSHAT, CDR2 FNYEAQ, per germline (reference sequence). The CDR3 is 16 amino acids. Written as DNA, the CDR3 is TGTGCTAGCAGCCGTCAGGGGATACGGGACACCGGGGAGCTGTTTTTT. Translated, it gives CASSRQGIRDTGELFF.

This clonotype appeared a few times. This chain joins TRBV24-1 and TRBJ1-1; TRBD1 matches 11 bases. V shed 5 bases and J 3 bases; nucleotides not matched to a gene: 7. Germline-derived CDR1 and CDR2 are KGHDR and SFDVKD. This CDR3 region has 16 residues. This CDR3 is CATSGSQGQGDTEAFF. The DNA for the CDR3 is TGTGCCACCAGTGGCTCCCAGGGACAGGGGGACACTGAAGCTTTCTTT.

In this sample, this clonotype turned up a few times. This chain connects TRBV18 to TRBJ1-4, with TRBD1 matching 7 bases. The CDR3 runs to 16 residues. Trimming at V came to 3 bases and at J to 0 bases, leaving 4 bases not matched to a gene. In germline, CDR1 is KGHSH, CDR2 LQKENI. The chain's CDR3 is CASSPRQGATNEKLFF. The CDR3 DNA reads TGTGCCAGCTCACCGCGACAGGGCGCAACTAATGAAAAACTGTTTTTT.

The chain is built from TRBV29-1 and TRBJ2-1; 8 bases agree with TRBD1. CDR3 length equals 14 residues. J gave up 8 bases and V 5 bases, and 11 bases lay outside the gene matches. Germline V lookup: CDR1 SQVTM, CDR2 ANQGSEA. The DNA of the CDR3 is TGCAGCGTTTCCGGACAGGGCGGAGGGTATGAGCAGTTCTTC. As protein: CSVSGQGGGYEQFF.

This clonotype occurred many times. V and J are TRBV20-1 and TRBJ2-1; D gene uncertain. V was pared by 3 bases and J by 6 bases, with 12 bases between. The CDR3 runs to 13 residues. Germline CDR1 is DFQATT and CDR2 is SNEGSKA (reference sequence). CDR3 sequence: CSASRLLANEQFF. CDR3 nucleotide sequence: TGCAGTGCTAGTAGGCTTCTCGCCAATGAGCAGTTCTTC.

In its sample, this clonotype was seen many times. The rearrangement links TRBV5-6 to TRBJ2-3; D unclear. This CDR3 is 11 amino acids long. The germline V gene has CDR1 SGHDT and CDR2 YYEEEE. Trimming left V 0 bases short and J 4 bases short, with 0 bases between. The CDR3 loop reads CASSLADTQYF. The CDR3 DNA reads TGTGCCAGCAGCTTGGCAGATACGCAGTATTTT.

Many counts were recorded for this clonotype. This chain joins TRBV7-9 and TRBJ2-1; D unclear. Between the trimmed V and J ends, which lost 2 bases and 7 bases, there was a span of 15 bases. Germline V gene sequence: CDR1 SEHNR, CDR2 FQNEAQ (reference sequence). This CDR3 is 15 amino acids long. The CDR3, as DNA: TGTGCCAGCAGCTTATCACAGAGAGGTAGGAATGAGCAGTTCTTC. Protein sequence: CASSLSQRGRNEQFF.

The chain uses TRBV7-2 and TRBJ2-2; a possible D gene is TRBD1 (5 bases). The V gene's germline CDR1 is SGHTA and CDR2 FQGNSA. Trimming pared 4 bases from V and 6 bases from J, leaving 18 bases between. This CDR3 has 16 amino acids. Here the CDR3 reads CASSSRTSTGPGELFF. In DNA, the CDR3 is TGTGCCAGCAGCTCCCGGACATCGACGGGTCCCGGGGAGCTGTTTTTT.

To note about this clonotype: A much larger clonotype is one base distant, so this may be a read error. Likely a read error: the CDR3 ends without its conserved phenylalanine or tryptophan. The chain combines TRBV7-2 with TRBJ2-7; D perhaps matches TRBD1 (6 bases). The CDR3 loop spans 14 amino acids. Trimming left V 5 bases short and J 3 bases short, with 14 bases between. CDR1 and CDR2 from the germline V gene are SGHTA and FQGNSA. CDR3 nucleotide sequence: TGTGCCAGCAGCCTACAGGGAGATCTCTACGAGCAGTACTCC. It translates to CASSLQGDLYEQYS.

This chain uses TRBV6-6 with TRBJ1-5, with TRBD1 as a possible D gene (5 bases). CDR3 size: 13 residues. Germline loops: CDR1 MNHNY, CDR2 SVGAGI (reference sequence). V lost 4 bases and J 4 bases, leaving 8 bases between the germline ends. This chain's CDR3 is CASSLGPNQPQHF. The CDR3 region has the DNA TGTGCCAGCAGTTTGGGACCAAATCAGCCCCAGCATTTT.

This clonotype has just a few counts. The chain links TRBV20-1 to TRBJ2-5; 15 positions match TRBD2. The germline gives CDR1 DFQATT, CDR2 SNEGSKA (reference sequence). The V gene end was trimmed by 6 bases and the J gene end by 4 bases; junction bases not matched to a gene: 6. The CDR3 is 15 amino acids. The CDR3 loop is CSASGTSGGRETQYF. Written as DNA, the CDR3 is TGCAGTGCGAGTGGGACTAGCGGGGGGAGAGAGACCCAGTACTTC.

This clonotype was detected a few times. The chain links TRBV3-1 to TRBJ2-1, with D perhaps TRBD1 (6 bases). The germline V gene has CDR1 LGHDT and CDR2 YNNKEL (reference sequence). Trimming cost V 4 bases and J 6 bases, with 10 bases left between them. The CDR3 covers 13 residues. In DNA, the CDR3 is TGTGCCAGCAGCCGGGAAGGGGGCAATGAGCAGTTCTTC. It yields the protein CASSREGGNEQFF.

This CDR3 is CASSRGAQETQYF. CDR3 bases: TGCGCCAGCAGCCGAGGGGCACAAGAGACCCAGTACTTC. The chain combines TRBV4-1 with TRBJ2-5; either TRBD1 or TRBD2 may fit D (5 bases each). V was pared by 4 bases and J by 2 bases, with 8 bases between. The germline V gene encodes CDR1 MGHRA and CDR2 YSYEKL. This CDR3 contains 13 residues.

This clonotype was counted at least ten times. The V gene is TRBV19, the J gene TRBJ1-5; 9 bases match TRBD1. The J segment lost 1 base and the V segment lost 2 bases, leaving 6 bases of the junction unmatched. Germline loops: CDR1 LNHDA, CDR2 SQIVND (reference sequence). This CDR3 contains 17 residues. The CDR3 bases are TGTGCCAGTAGTATAATAGGGACAGGGATGAGCAATCAGCCCCAGCATTTT. The encoded protein is CASSIIGTGMSNQPQHF.

This clonotype was seen more than once but under ten times. The J gene is TRBJ1-5, the V gene TRBV11-2; D remains unclear. Per germline, CDR1 SGHAT and CDR2 FQNNGV. Trimming pared 4 bases from V and 7 bases from J, leaving 11 bases between. The CDR3 covers 13 residues. The CDR3, as DNA: TGTGCCAGCAGCTCCTCATTACGCCAGCCCCAGCATTTT. Its translation: CASSSSLRQPQHF. The variable domain in full, completed from reference TRBV11-2 and TRBJ1-5, reads EAGVAQSPRYKIIEKRQSVAFWCNPISGHATLYWYQQILGQGPKLLIQFQNNGVVDDSQLPKDRFSAERLKGVDSTLKIQPAKLEDSAVYLCASSSSLRQPQHFGDGTRLSIL.

This clonotype appeared a few times. This rearrangement joins TRBV18 to TRBJ1-5, with D possibly matching TRBD1 (6 bases). The V end was cut by 1 base, the J end by 4 bases, with 8 bases between. CDR1 and CDR2 from the germline V gene are KGHSH and LQKENI. The CDR3 covers 14 residues. The CDR3 region is CASSPLDSNQPQHF. CDR3 bases: TGTGCCAGCTCACCACTGGACAGTAATCAGCCCCAGCATTTT. Complete variable domain (other parts from reference TRBV18 and TRBJ1-5): NAGVMQNPRHLVRRRGQEARLRCSPMKGHSHVYWYRQLPEEGLKFMVYLQKENIIDESGMPKERFSAEFPKEGPSILRIQQVVRGDSAAYFCASSPLDSNQPQHFGDGTRLSIL.

This clonotype showed up just a few times. The chain links TRBV5-4 to TRBJ2-7; a possible D gene is TRBD2 (6 bases). The CDR3 has 13 residues. Germline V gene sequence: CDR1 SGHNT, CDR2 YYREEE (reference sequence). The V gene lost 4 bases and the J gene lost 5 bases, with 13 bases spanning the gap. The CDR3 region has the DNA TGTGCCAGCAGCACGGGACTCGGCCACGAGCAGTACTTC. Its protein product is CASSTGLGHEQYF. Full variable domain (rest looked up from reference TRBV5-4 and TRBJ2-7): ETGVTQSPTHLIKTRGQQVTLRCSSQSGHNTVSWYQQALGQGPQFIFQYYREEENGRGNFPPRFSGLQFPNYSSELNVNALELDDSALYLCASSTGLGHEQYFGPGTRLTVT.

In this sample, this clonotype turned up many times. The chain is built from TRBV4-2 and TRBJ1-6, with 7 bases aligning to TRBD1. The CDR3 has 18 residues. V lost 0 bases, J lost 0 bases, and 5 bases stayed unmatched. Germline V gene lookup returns CDR1 LGHNA and CDR2 YNFKEQ. This CDR3 is CASSQEQGPGSYNSPLHF. The CDR3, as DNA: TGTGCCAGCAGCCAAGAACAGGGGCCAGGCTCCTATAATTCACCCCTCCACTTT.

This clonotype has ten or more counts. The rearrangement links TRBV5-1 to TRBJ2-5, with 11 nucleotides matching TRBD2. The junction had 8 bases not matched to a gene; V was cut back by 2 bases and J by 5 bases. Germline V gene sequence: CDR1 SGHRS, CDR2 YFSETQ. This CDR3 contains 16 residues. In nucleotides, the CDR3 is TGCGCCAGCAGCTTACTAGCGGGAGTATCTAGGGAGACCCAGTACTTC. This sequence encodes CASSLLAGVSRETQYF. The entire variable domain, with the rest obtained from reference TRBV5-1 and TRBJ2-5, is as follows: KAGVTQTPRYLIKTRGQQVTLSCSPISGHRSVSWYQQTPGQGLQFLFEYFSETQRNKGNFPGRFSGRQFSNSRSEMNVSTLELGDSALYLCASSLLAGVSRETQYFGPGTRLLVL.

The gene calls are TRBV2 and TRBJ2-3; 7 nucleotides align to TRBD2. The CDR3 is made up of 16 amino acids. With 6 bases clipped from V and 6 bases from J, the junction kept 15 bases outside the gene matches. The germline CDR1 and CDR2 sequences are SNHLY and FYNNEI. CDR3 sequence: CASRWTSCLCGDTQYF. In DNA, the CDR3 is TGTGCCAGCAGGTGGACTAGTTGTCTATGTGGGGATACGCAGTATTTT. The full variable domain, in which reference TRBV2 and TRBJ2-3 provide the parts outside the CDR3, is EPEVTQTPSHQVTQMGQEVILRCVPISNHLYFYWYRQILGQKVEFLVSFYNNEISEKSEIFDDQFSVERPDGSNFTLKIRSTKLEDSAMYFCASRWTSCLCGDTQYFGPGTRLTVL.

This rearrangement joins TRBV14 to TRBJ2-5; TRBD2 aligns across 9 bases. This CDR3 is built from 14 residues. The V segment lost 4 bases and the J segment 5 bases; nucleotides outside the gene matches: 5. Germline values: CDR1 SGHDN, CDR2 FVKESK. The CDR3 loop reads CASSPTAGGETQYF. The CDR3 DNA is TGTGCCAGCAGCCCCACAGCGGGGGGTGAGACCCAGTACTTC.

The chain carries TRBV4-1 and TRBJ1-2; 9 bases fit TRBD1. V shed 4 bases, J shed 6 bases, and the junction held 12 bases outside the gene matches. Germline V gives CDR1 MGHRA, CDR2 YSYEKL. This CDR3 is built from 16 residues. This CDR3 reads CASSPSRSRTGDGYTF. CDR3 in DNA: TGCGCCAGCAGCCCTAGCCGAAGTAGGACAGGGGATGGCTACACCTTC.

This clonotype came up many times. The J gene is TRBJ1-5, the V gene TRBV28; TRBD1 is a possible D gene (6 bases). The CDR3 spans 13 residues. V gave up 5 bases and J gave up 6 bases, with 11 bases separating them. Germline CDR1 MDHEN, CDR2 SYDVKM. CDR3: CASSPGTIQPQHF. The CDR3 DNA follows: TGTGCCAGCAGTCCGGGGACAATTCAGCCCCAGCATTTT. Full variable domain (rest looked up from reference TRBV28 and TRBJ1-5): DVKVTQSSRYLVKRTGEKVFLECVQDMDHENMFWYRQDPGLGLRLIYFSYDVKMKEKGDIPEGYSVSREKKERFSLILESASTNQTSMYLCASSPGTIQPQHFGDGTRLSIL.

The V gene is TRBV2, the J gene TRBJ1-1; D gene uncertain. In germline, CDR1 is SNHLY, CDR2 FYNNEI. Trimming took off 3 bases at V and 4 bases at J, with 12 bases between the two ends. This CDR3 spans 14 amino acids. CDR3 sequence (DNA): TGTGCCAGCAGTGATAGACACCCCGGCACTGAAGCTTTCTTT. Protein: CASSDRHPGTEAFF. Using reference TRBV2 and TRBJ1-1 for the parts outside the CDR3, the full variable domain is EPEVTQTPSHQVTQMGQEVILRCVPISNHLYFYWYRQILGQKVEFLVSFYNNEISEKSEIFDDQFSVERPDGSNFTLKIRSTKLEDSAMYFCASSDRHPGTEAFFGQGTRLTVV.

The V gene is TRBV29-1, the J gene TRBJ2-7; possible D gene TRBD2, 6 bases. The germline V gene encodes CDR1 SQVTM and CDR2 ANQGSEA. Trimming cost V 3 bases and J 2 bases, with 8 bases left between them. The CDR3 loop spans 12 amino acids. CDR3: CSVEGLAYEQYF. In DNA, the CDR3 is TGCAGCGTTGAGGGACTTGCCTACGAGCAGTACTTC.

This clonotype turned up a few times. The chain uses TRBV20-1 and TRBJ2-3; 10 bases line up with TRBD2. Germline lookup yields CDR1 DFQATT and CDR2 SNEGSKA (reference sequence). The junction had 6 bases not matched to a gene; V was cut back by 0 bases and J by 3 bases. This CDR3 comprises 16 residues. The CDR3, as DNA: TGCAGTGCTAGAGATCCCGCACTAGCGGGGACAGATACGCAGTATTTT. Its translation: CSARDPALAGTDTQYF.

This clonotype was seen only a few times. The V and J genes are TRBV11-2 and TRBJ1-1; D is undetermined. The germline gives CDR1 SGHAT, CDR2 FQNNGV. CDR3 size: 13 residues. With 5 bases removed from V and 2 bases from J, the gap between germline ends came to 9 bases. CDR3 sequence: CASSPQENTEAFF. For the CDR3, the DNA is TGTGCCAGCAGCCCGCAGGAAAACACTGAAGCTTTCTTT.

This clonotype was observed at least ten times. V and J are TRBV29-1 and TRBJ1-6, with D possibly matching TRBD1 (5 bases). Per the germline V gene, CDR1 is SQVTM and CDR2 is ANQGSEA. Trimming shortened V by 4 bases and J by 8 bases, and 9 bases separated the two germline ends. The CDR3 loop spans 12 amino acids. This CDR3 is CSVGWGDSPLHF. CDR3 DNA sequence: TGCAGCGTTGGCTGGGGGGATTCACCCCTCCACTTT.